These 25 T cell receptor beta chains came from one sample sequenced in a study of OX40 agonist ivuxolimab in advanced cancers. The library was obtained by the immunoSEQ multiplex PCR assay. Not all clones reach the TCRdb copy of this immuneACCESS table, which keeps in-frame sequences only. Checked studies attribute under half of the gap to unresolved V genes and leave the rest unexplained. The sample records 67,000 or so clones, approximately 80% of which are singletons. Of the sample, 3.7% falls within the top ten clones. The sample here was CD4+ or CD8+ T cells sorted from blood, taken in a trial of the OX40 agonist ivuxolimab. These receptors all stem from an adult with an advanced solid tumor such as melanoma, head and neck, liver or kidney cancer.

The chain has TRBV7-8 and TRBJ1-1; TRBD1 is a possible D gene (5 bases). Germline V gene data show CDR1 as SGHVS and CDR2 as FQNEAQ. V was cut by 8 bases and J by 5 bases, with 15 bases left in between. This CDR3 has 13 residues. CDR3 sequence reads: CASQNQGLTEAFF. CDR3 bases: TGTGCCAGCCAAAATCAGGGACTGACTGAAGCTTTCTTT.

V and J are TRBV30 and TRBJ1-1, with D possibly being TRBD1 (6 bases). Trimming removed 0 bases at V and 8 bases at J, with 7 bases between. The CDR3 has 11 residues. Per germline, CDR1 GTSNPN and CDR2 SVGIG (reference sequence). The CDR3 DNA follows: TGTGCCTGGAGTGTTGGGACAGAAGCTTTCTTT. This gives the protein CAWSVGTEAFF.

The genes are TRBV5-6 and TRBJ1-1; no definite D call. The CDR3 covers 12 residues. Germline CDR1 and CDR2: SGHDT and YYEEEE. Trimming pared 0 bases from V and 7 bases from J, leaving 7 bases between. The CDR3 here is CASSLVGFEAFF. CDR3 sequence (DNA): TGTGCCAGCAGCTTGGTAGGTTTTGAAGCTTTCTTT.

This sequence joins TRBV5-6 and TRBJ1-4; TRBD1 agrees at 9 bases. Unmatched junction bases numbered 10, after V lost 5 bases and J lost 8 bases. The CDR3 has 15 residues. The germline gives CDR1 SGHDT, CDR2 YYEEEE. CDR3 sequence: CASSYTTGQGEKLFF. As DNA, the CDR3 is TGTGCCAGCAGTTACACGACAGGACAGGGGGAAAAACTGTTTTTT.

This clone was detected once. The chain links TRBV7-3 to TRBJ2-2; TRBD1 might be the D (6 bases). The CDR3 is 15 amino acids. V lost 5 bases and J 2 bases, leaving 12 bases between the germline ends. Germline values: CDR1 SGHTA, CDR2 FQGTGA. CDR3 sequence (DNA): TGTGCCAGCAGCGTTACAGGGCCCAACACCGGGGAGCTGTTTTTT. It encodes CASSVTGPNTGELFF.

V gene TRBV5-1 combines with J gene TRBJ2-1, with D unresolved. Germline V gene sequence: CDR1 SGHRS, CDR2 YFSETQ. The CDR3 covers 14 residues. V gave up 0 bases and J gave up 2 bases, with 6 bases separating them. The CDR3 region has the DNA TGCGCCAGCAGCTTGGGACTCACCTACAATGAGCAGTTCTTC. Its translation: CASSLGLTYNEQFF.

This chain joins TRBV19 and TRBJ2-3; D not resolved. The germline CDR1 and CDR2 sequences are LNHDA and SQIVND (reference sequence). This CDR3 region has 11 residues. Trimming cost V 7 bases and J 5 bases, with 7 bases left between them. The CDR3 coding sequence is TGTGCCAGTACAGGTCGAGATACGCAGTATTTT. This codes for CASTGRDTQYF. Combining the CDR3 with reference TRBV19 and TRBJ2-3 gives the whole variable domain DGGITQSPKYLFRKEGQNVTLSCEQNLNHDAMYWYRQDPGQGLRLIYYSQIVNDFQKGDIAEGYSVSREKKESFPLTVTSAQKNPTAFYLCASTGRDTQYFGPGTRLTVL.

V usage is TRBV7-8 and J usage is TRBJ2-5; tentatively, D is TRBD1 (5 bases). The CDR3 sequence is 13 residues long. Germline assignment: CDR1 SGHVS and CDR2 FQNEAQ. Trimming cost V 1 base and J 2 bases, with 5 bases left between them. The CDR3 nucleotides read TGTGCCAGCAGCTTAGACAGGCAAGAGACCCAGTACTTC. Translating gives CASSLDRQETQYF.

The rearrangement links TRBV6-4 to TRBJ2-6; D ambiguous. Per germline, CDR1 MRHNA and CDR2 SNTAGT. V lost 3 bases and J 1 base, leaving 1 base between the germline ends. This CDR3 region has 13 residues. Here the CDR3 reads CASSESGANVLTF. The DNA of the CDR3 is TGTGCCAGCAGTGAATCTGGGGCCAACGTCCTGACTTTC.

CDR3 in amino acids: CAISESTGEGQETQYF. CDR3 DNA: TGTGCCATCAGTGAGTCAACAGGGGAAGGCCAAGAGACCCAGTACTTC. The chain is built from TRBV10-3 and TRBJ2-5; 7 bases line up with TRBD1. Germline V lookup: CDR1 ENHRY, CDR2 SYGVKD. V gave up 0 bases and J gave up 1 base; unmatched junction bases: 5. The length of the CDR3 is 16 residues.

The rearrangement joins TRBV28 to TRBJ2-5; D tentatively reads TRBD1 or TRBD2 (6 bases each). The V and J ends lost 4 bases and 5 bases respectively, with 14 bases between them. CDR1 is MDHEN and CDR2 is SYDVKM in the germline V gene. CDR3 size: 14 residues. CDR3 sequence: CASSSLGGAETQYF. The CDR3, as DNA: TGTGCCAGCAGTTCCCTCGGGGGCGCGGAGACCCAGTACTTC. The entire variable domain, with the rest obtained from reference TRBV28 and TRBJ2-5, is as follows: DVKVTQSSRYLVKRTGEKVFLECVQDMDHENMFWYRQDPGLGLRLIYFSYDVKMKEKGDIPEGYSVSREKKERFSLILESASTNQTSMYLCASSSLGGAETQYFGPGTRLLVL.

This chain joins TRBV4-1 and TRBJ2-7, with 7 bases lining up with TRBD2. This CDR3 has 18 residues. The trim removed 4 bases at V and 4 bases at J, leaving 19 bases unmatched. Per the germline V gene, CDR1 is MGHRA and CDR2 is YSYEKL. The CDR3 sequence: CASSRQEPRDYSLYEQYF. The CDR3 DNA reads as TGCGCCAGCAGCCGACAAGAACCCCGGGACTATAGTTTATACGAGCAGTACTTC.

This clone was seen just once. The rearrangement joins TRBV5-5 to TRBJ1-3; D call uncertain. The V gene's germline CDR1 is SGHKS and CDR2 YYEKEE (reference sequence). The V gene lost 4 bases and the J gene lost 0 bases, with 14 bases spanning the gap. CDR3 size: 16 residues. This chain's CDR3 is CASSRTAATSGNTIYF. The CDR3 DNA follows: TGTGCCAGCAGCCGGACCGCCGCTACCTCTGGAAACACCATATATTTT.

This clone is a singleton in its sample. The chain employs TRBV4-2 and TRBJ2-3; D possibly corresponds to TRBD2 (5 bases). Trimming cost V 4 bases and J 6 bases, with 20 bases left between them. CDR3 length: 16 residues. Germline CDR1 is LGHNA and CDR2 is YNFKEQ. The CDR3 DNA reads TGTGCCAGCAGCCTTAGAAGGACGGGATCTACTGATACGCAGTATTTT. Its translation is CASSLRRTGSTDTQYF.

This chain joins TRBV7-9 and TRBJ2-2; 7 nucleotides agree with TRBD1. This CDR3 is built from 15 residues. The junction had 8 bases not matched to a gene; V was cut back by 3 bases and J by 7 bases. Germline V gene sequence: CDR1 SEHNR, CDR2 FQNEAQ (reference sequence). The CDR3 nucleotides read TGTGCCAGCAGCTTTCGAGACAGGGCAAACGGGGAGCTGTTTTTT. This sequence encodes CASSFRDRANGELFF.

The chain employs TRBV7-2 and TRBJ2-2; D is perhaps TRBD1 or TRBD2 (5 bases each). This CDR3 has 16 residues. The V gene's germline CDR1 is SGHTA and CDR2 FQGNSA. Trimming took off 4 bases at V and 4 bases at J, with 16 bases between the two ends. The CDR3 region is CASSYFIGTATGELFF. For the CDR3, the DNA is TGTGCCAGCAGCTATTTCATCGGGACGGCCACCGGGGAGCTGTTTTTT.

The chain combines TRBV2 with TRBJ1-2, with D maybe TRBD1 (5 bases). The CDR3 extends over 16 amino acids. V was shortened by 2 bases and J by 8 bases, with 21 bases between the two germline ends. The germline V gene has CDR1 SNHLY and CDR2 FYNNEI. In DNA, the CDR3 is TGTGCCAGCAGTGAATTCCGAATTGGTGGGGGATCAGGCTACACCTTC. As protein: CASSEFRIGGGSGYTF.

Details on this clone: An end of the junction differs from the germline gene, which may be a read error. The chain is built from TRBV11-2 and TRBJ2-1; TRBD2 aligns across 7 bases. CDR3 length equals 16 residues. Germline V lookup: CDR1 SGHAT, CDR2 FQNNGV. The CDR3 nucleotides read TGTGCCAGCAGCGTAGATGGGGCGGGAGTAAGGGGTGAGCAGTTCTTC. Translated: CASSVDGAGVRGEQFF.

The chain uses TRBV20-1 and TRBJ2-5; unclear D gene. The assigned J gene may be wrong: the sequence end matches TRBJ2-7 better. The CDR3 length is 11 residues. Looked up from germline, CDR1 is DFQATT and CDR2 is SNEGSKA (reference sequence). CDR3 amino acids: CSAYRAYEQYF. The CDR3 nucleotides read TGCAGTGCTTACCGGGCATACGAGCAGTACTTC.

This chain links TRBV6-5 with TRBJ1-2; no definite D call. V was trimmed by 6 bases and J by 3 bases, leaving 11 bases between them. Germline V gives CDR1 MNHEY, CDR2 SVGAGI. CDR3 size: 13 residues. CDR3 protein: CASSPGSDYGYTF. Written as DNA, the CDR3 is TGTGCCAGCAGCCCCGGGAGTGACTATGGCTACACCTTC.

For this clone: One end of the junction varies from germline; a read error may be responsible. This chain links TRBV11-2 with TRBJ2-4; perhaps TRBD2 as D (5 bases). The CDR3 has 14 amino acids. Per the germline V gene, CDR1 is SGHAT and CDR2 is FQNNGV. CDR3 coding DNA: TGTGCCAGCAGCTTAGACCCCCACGGGAACATTCAATACTTC. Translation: CASSLDPHGNIQYF.

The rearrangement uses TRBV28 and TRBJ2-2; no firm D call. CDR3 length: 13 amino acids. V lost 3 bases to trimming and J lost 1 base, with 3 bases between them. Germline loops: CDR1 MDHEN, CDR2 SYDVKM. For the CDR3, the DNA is TGTGCCAGCAGTTTGGTGAACACCGGGGAGCTGTTTTTT. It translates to CASSLVNTGELFF.

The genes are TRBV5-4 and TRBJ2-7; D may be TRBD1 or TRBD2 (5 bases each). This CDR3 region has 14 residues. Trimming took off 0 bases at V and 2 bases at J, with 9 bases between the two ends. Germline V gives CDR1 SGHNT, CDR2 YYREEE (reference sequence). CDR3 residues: CASSLGGRTYEQYF. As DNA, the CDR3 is TGTGCCAGCAGCTTGGGGGGACGGACCTACGAGCAGTACTTC.

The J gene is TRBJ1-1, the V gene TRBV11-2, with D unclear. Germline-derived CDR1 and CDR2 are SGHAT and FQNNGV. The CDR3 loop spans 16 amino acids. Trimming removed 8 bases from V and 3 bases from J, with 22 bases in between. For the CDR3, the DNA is TGTGCCAGCCGAACACTGGGAGGGAGGATGTACACTGAAGCTTTCTTT. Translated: CASRTLGGRMYTEAFF.

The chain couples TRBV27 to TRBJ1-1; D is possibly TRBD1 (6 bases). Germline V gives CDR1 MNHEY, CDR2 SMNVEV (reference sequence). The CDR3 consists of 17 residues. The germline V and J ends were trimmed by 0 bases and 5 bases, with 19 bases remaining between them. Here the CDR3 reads CASSLSAAYGGRTEAFF. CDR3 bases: TGTGCCAGCAGTTTATCCGCTGCCTATGGGGGCCGGACTGAAGCTTTCTTT.